The clone carrying this T cell receptor (beta chain) appeared a single time. The antigen is not known. The CDR3 has 15 amino acids. Germline loops: CDR1 MNHEY, CDR2 SVGAGI. Between the trimmed V and J ends, which lost 6 bases and 6 bases, there was a span of 20 bases. Only in-frame clones appear in the TCRdb table, and some are missing; sequencing was by immunoSEQ multiplex PCR. Of some 92,000 clones in the sample, about 93% were seen once. The data belong to a study of T cell responses to AZD1222 COVID-19 vaccine. Study results and caveats: The donors showed a predominance of white British ancestry and of females, with possible underestimation of clonal diversity. Within unmutated variant regions lay the reported targets of nearly half of spike-specific TCRs.

This TCR was sampled from an adult in good health. The V and J genes are TRBV6-5 and TRBJ1-1; D gene unclear. The source material was peripheral blood, sampled on day 0 of MenACWY control vaccination. The CDR3 loop reads CASRGQIGEVAEAFF. The CDR3 DNA is TGTGCCAGCAGGGGTCAGATCGGGGAGGTTGCTGAAGCTTTCTTT.